These 5 T cell receptor beta chains were sequenced from one sample in a study of shared clonotypes between healthy human individuals. Sequencing was performed with immunoSEQ multiplex PCR; in TCRdb, only in-frame clones are kept and a portion is missing. The sample consists of 850,000 to 1,200,000 clones, about 77% of them appearing once. Source material: memory CD4+ T cells sorted from blood. Specified subset: CD45RA-negative fraction. Every receptor here comes from a man aged 18 to 29 in good health.

This clone has only a few counts. The rearrangement links TRBV30 to TRBJ1-3, with a tentative D call TRBD1 (6 bases). Trimming pared 2 bases from V and 6 bases from J, leaving 20 bases between. Germline V lookup: CDR1 GTSNPN, CDR2 SVGIG (reference sequence). The CDR3 has 16 amino acids. In DNA, the CDR3 is TGTGCCTGGAGTCGACCGGGGGGCTTTTTATCAAACACCATATATTTT. Translated, it gives CAWSRPGGFLSNTIYF.

This chain uses TRBV19 with TRBJ2-5; D uncertain. CDR1 and CDR2 from the germline V gene are LNHDA and SQIVND (reference sequence). Trimming stripped 5 bases from V and 5 bases from J, with 12 bases between. The CDR3 runs 13 residues. The CDR3 DNA is TGTGCCAGTAGTCCACCATCCCGGGAGACCCAGTACTTC. This encodes CASSPPSRETQYF.

The chain joins TRBV5-1 to TRBJ1-6, with D possibly matching TRBD1 (5 bases). This CDR3 spans 14 amino acids. Trimming cost V 3 bases and J 5 bases, with 9 bases left between them. The germline V gene has CDR1 SGHRS and CDR2 YFSETQ. CDR3 protein: CASSYPGNNSPLHF. CDR3 bases: TGCGCCAGCAGCTATCCAGGGAATAATTCACCCCTCCACTTT. The complete variable domain, with remaining parts taken from reference TRBV5-1 and TRBJ1-6, reads KAGVTQTPRYLIKTRGQQVTLSCSPISGHRSVSWYQQTPGQGLQFLFEYFSETQRNKGNFPGRFSGRQFSNSRSEMNVSTLELGDSALYLCASSYPGNNSPLHFGNGTRLTVT.

The genes are TRBV7-3 and TRBJ2-7; tentative D call: TRBD1 (5 bases). CDR1 is SGHTA and CDR2 is FQGTGA in the germline V gene. CDR3 length: 13 amino acids. The V gene lost 3 bases and the J gene lost 5 bases, with 11 bases spanning the gap. CDR3 protein: CASSFQGAHEQYF. CDR3 sequence (DNA): TGTGCCAGCAGCTTTCAAGGGGCCCACGAGCAGTACTTC.

This chain links TRBV11-2 with TRBJ2-7; D remains unclear. Trimming removed 1 base from V and 3 bases from J, with 7 bases in between. The germline V gene has CDR1 SGHAT and CDR2 FQNNGV. This CDR3 spans 13 amino acids. CDR3 sequence: CASSLASVYEQYF. The DNA for the CDR3 is TGTGCCAGCAGCTTAGCCAGCGTCTACGAGCAGTACTTC.